This T cell receptor beta chain was recovered during a study of T-cell reconstitution after alpha-beta-depleted transplantation in children. Regarding the study as a whole: About two months after transplant, alpha-beta T cells reportedly came from several hundred expanded graft clones.

V lost 5 bases, J lost 9 bases, and 17 bases lay in between. This CDR3 is 14 amino acids long. This clonotype was picked up a small number of times. The antigen remains unidentified. TCRbeta library construction was performed incorporating unique molecular identifiers. TCRdb redid the calling of the PCR reads with MiXCR, one entry per CDR3 protein. Of about 610,000 distinct CDR3 sequences in the sample, roughly 27% are singletons; the top ten hold around a third. This sequence was found in a boy in the first two years of life with Wiskott-Aldrich syndrome, due to receive a stem cell transplant. The chain couples TRBV12-3 or TRBV12-4 to TRBJ2-1; D perhaps matches TRBD2 (6 bases). The sample here was PBMCs, taken before TCRalphabeta/CD19-depleted stem cell transplant. CDR3 in amino acids: CASSPWRGRTEQFF. As DNA, the CDR3 is TGTGCCAGCAGTCCCTGGCGGGGTAGGACTGAGCAGTTCTTC.